This T cell receptor beta chain was captured in a study of Graves' ophthalmopathy and Graves' hyperthyroidism. Study-wide context: Cases classed as stable hyperthyroidism had no ophthalmopathy within 18 months of follow-up.

There are 16 residues in the CDR3. Germline lookup yields CDR1 KGHDR and CDR2 SFDVKD. V was clipped by 7 bases and J by 0 bases; unmatched bases: 9. Concerning this clonotype itself: The antigen is not known.

Study conclusions and caveats: Most expanded thyroid clonotypes above 0.001 frequency also appeared in blood. From stable hyperthyroidism, ophthalmopathy was separated by a 13-signature model with approximately 90% sensitivity and around 80% specificity.

Amplification of the TCR beta CDR3 regions used RNA transcripts (as template). The authors performed first-round RT-PCR with HTBI primers and then a second-round multiplex PCR. A single record per CDR3 protein comes from TCRdb applying MiXCR to the multiplex PCR reads. The data show around 520,000 distinct CDR3 sequences, 39% seen once. The chain links TRBV24-1 to TRBJ2-5, with 8 bases identical to TRBD2. Sequenced input: peripheral blood or thyroid tissue (not recorded which). This clonotype originated in an adult man with Graves' hyperthyroidism. The CDR3 loop reads CATSHGTRGNQETQYF. CDR3 DNA: TGTGCCACCAGCCATGGGACTAGGGGGAACCAAGAGACCCAGTACTTC.